This TCR beta chain was sequenced for a study of CD8 T cells in ankylosing spondylitis. Overall study results and limits: CD8+ disease-linked clones were present at relatively low frequencies in blood. According to the report, clones linked to the disease were significantly enriched in matched synovial fluid samples taken from ankylosing spondylitis patients. In ankylosing spondylitis blood, a motif of about 8 highly homologous TCR beta variants appeared characteristic. Some of these motif variants have turned up before, in reports on reactive arthritis synovial fluid and blood.

The authors made TCR beta libraries by quantitative 5'-RACE with molecular barcodes. Via MiXCR, TCRdb re-called the 5' RACE reads, giving one row per CDR3 protein. The sample contains approximately 300,000 distinct CDR3 sequences, 8% of which appear only once. There are 13 residues in the CDR3. Germline V CDR1 and CDR2: SQVTM, ANQGSEA. Trimming took off 1 base at V and 5 bases at J, with 11 bases between the two ends. About this clonotype: Its antigen is not known.

The chain couples TRBV29-1 to TRBJ1-2; D is unclear. The material sequenced was blood, either unsorted or a sorted T cell fraction (not recorded which). This clonotype was sampled from a male donor with ankylosing spondylitis. This chain's CDR3 is CSVEGSRQYGYTF. CDR3 DNA sequence: TGCAGCGTTGAAGGTTCCAGGCAGTATGGCTACACCTTC.